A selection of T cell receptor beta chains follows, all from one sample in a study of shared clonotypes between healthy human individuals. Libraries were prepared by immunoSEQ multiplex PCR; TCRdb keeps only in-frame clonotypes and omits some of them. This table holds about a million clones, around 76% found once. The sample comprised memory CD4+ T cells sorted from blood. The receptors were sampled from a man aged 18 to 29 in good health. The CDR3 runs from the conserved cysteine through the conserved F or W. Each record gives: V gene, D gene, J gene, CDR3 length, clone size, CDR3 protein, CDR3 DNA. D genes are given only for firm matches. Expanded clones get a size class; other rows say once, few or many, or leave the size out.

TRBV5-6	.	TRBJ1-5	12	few	CASSLQGISQHF	TGTGCCAGCAGCTTGCAAGGGATCAGCCAGCATTTT
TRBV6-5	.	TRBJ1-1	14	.	CASSRDGQNTEAFF	TGTGCCAGCAGCCGCGACGGACAGAACACTGAAGCTTTCTTT
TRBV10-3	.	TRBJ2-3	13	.	CAISDQITDTQYF	TGTGCCATCAGTGACCAGATCACAGATACGCAGTATTTT
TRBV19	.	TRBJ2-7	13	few	CASSIGVAGEQYF	TGTGCCAGTAGTATAGGGGTGGCGGGCGAGCAGTACTTC
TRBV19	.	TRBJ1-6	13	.	CASGDGGNSPLHF	TGTGCCAGTGGGGACGGAGGGAATTCACCCCTCCACTTT
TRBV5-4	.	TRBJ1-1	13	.	CASSLDGVTEAFF	TGTGCCAGCAGCTTGGATGGGGTCACTGAAGCTTTCTTT
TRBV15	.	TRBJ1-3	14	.	CATSREGTGNTIYF	TGTGCCACCAGCAGAGAAGGGACTGGAAACACCATATATTTT
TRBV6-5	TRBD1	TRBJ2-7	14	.	CASSYRQGAYEQYF	TGTGCCAGCAGTTATCGACAGGGGGCTTACGAGCAGTACTTC
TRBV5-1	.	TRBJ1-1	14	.	CASSLAGESTEAFF	TGCGCCAGCAGCTTGGCAGGGGAATCAACTGAAGCTTTCTTT
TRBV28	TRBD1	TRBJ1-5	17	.	CASRAGTGTYSNQPQHF	TGTGCCAGCAGAGCGGGGACAGGGACATATAGCAATCAGCCCCAGCATTTT
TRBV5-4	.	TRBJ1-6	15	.	CASSRDNRDNSPLHF	TGTGCCAGCAGCCGGGACAACAGGGATAATTCACCCCTCCACTTT
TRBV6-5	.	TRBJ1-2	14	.	CASSFGVLNYGYTF	TGTGCCAGCAGTTTCGGGGTACTCAACTATGGCTACACCTTC
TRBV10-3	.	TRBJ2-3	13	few	CAITLDSTDTQYF	TGTGCCATCACCCTGGATAGCACAGATACGCAGTATTTT
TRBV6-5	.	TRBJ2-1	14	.	CASTPRSSYNEQFF	TGTGCCAGCACCCCTCGGAGCTCCTACAATGAGCAGTTCTTC
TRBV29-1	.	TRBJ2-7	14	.	CSVRRQENSYEQYF	TGCAGCGTGCGCAGGCAAGAGAACTCCTACGAGCAGTACTTC
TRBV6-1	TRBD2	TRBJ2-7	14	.	CASSEALGGNEQYF	TGTGCCAGCAGTGAGGCCCTGGGGGGGAACGAGCAGTACTTC
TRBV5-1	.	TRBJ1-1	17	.	CASSLAGGRMMNTEAFF	TGCGCCAGCAGCTTGGCCGGGGGACGGATGATGAACACTGAAGCTTTCTTT
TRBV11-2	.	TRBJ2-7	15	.	CASSLGLGGASEQYF	TGTGCCAGCAGCTTAGGGCTAGGCGGGGCTTCCGAGCAGTACTTC
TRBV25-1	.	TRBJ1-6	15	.	CASSSTSSRDSPLHF	TGTGCCAGCAGTTCGACCTCCTCGAGGGATTCACCCCTCCACTTT
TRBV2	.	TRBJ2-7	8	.	CAFYEQYF	TGTGCCTTTTACGAGCAGTACTTC
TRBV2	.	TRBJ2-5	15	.	CAGTPDWASEETQYF	TGTGCCGGGACCCCGGACTGGGCGTCGGAGGAGACCCAGTACTTC
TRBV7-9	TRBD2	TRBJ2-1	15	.	CASSLVAGVVNEQFF	TGTGCCAGCAGCTTAGTAGCGGGGGTGGTTAATGAGCAGTTCTTC
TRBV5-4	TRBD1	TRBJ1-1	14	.	CASNRDRGQTEAFF	TGTGCCAGCAACCGGGACAGGGGGCAGACTGAAGCTTTCTTT
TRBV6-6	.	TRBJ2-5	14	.	CASSYGGSQETQYF	TGTGCCAGCAGTTACGGAGGCAGCCAAGAGACCCAGTACTTC
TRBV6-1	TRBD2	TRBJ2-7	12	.	CASTSGGYEQYF	TGTGCCAGCACAAGCGGGGGCTACGAGCAGTACTTC
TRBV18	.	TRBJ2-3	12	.	CASSPIGDTQYF	TGTGCCAGCTCACCAATAGGAGATACGCAGTATTTT
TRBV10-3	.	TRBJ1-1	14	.	CAISVGGANTEAFF	TGTGCCATCAGTGTAGGGGGGGCGAACACTGAAGCTTTCTTT
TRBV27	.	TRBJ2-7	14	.	CASSFKGLSYEQYF	TGTGCCAGCAGTTTTAAGGGCCTCTCCTACGAGCAGTACTTC
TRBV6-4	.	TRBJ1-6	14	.	CASSPGQRNSPLHF	TGTGCCAGCAGTCCAGGACAGAGGAATTCACCCCTCCACTTT
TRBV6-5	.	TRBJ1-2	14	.	CASSYSGPVYGYTF	TGTGCCAGCAGTTACTCGGGGCCTGTCTATGGCTACACCTTC
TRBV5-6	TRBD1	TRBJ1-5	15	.	CASSFYGTGVQPQHF	TGTGCCAGCAGCTTCTATGGGACAGGGGTCCAGCCCCAGCATTTT
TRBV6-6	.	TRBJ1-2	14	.	CASSVPQGAYGYTF	TGTGCCAGCAGTGTCCCTCAGGGCGCCTATGGCTACACCTTC
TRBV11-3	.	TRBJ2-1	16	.	CASSAQRTRGLNEQFF	TGTGCCAGCAGCGCCCAACGGACTCGCGGATTGAATGAGCAGTTCTTC
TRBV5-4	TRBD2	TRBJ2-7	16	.	CASSLARRGGLVEQYF	TGTGCCAGCAGCTTGGCCCGTCGGGGGGGCCTGGTCGAGCAGTACTTC
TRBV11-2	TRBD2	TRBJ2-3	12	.	CASSASGTNPFF	TGTGCCAGCAGCGCATCCGGGACTAACCCCTTTTTT
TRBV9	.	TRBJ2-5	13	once	CASSVDKGETQYF	TGTGCCAGCAGCGTAGATAAGGGGGAGACCCAGTACTTC
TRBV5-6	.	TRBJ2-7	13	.	CASSLGKTYEQYF	TGTGCCAGCAGCTTGGGGAAGACCTACGAGCAGTACTTC
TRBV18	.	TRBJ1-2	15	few	CASSPSGGVSDGYTF	TGTGCCAGCTCCCCGTCGGGGGGCGTTTCTGATGGCTACACCTTC
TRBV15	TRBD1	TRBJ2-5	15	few	CATSTRTGGGETQYF	TGTGCCACCAGCACCAGGACAGGGGGCGGCGAGACCCAGTACTTC
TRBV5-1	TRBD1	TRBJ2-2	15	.	CASTPGTANTGELFF	TGCGCCAGCACCCCCGGGACAGCGAACACCGGGGAGCTGTTTTTT